A few counts support the clone carrying this T cell receptor (beta chain). Its antigen is unknown. This specimen belongs to a study of CD8 T cells in ankylosing spondylitis. Overall study findings and caveats: Relatively scarce in peripheral blood, disease-linked clones were CD8+. Disease-associated clones were reportedly significantly overrepresented in matched ankylosing spondylitis synovial fluid. The study identified a TCR beta motif of several highly homologous variants that appeared characteristic of ankylosing spondylitis blood. There were earlier reports of some motif variants in reactive arthritis synovial fluid and blood.

5'-RACE, quantitative and with molecular barcodes, yielded the TCR beta libraries. Each CDR3 protein is one row after TCRdb ran MiXCR on the 5' RACE reads. The profile shows some 800,000 distinct CDR3 sequences, about 12% of them singletons. Trimming took off 2 bases at V and 4 bases at J, with 9 bases between the two ends. This CDR3 contains 14 residues. The V gene's germline CDR1 is SGHRS and CDR2 YFSETQ. Sequenced: blood, either unsorted or a sorted T cell fraction (not recorded which). The sequence came from a male donor with ankylosing spondylitis. The chain joins TRBV5-1 to TRBJ2-2; D is perhaps TRBD1 or TRBD2 (5 bases each). CDR3: CASSLSGPTGELFF. For the CDR3, the DNA is TGCGCCAGCAGCTTATCGGGGCCCACCGGGGAGCTGTTTTTT.